The T cell receptor beta chain under discussion was sequenced for a study of blood T cell repertoires in COVID-19. CDR3 length: 14 residues. The germline CDR1 and CDR2 sequences are SEHNR and FQNEAQ (reference sequence). The trim removed 5 bases at V and 3 bases at J, leaving 6 bases unmatched. Assay used: immunoSEQ multiplex PCR; TCRdb lists only in-frame clones, some missing. Of around 200,000 clones detected, roughly 83% appear once; the ten largest clones hold approximately 3%. Sequenced input: PBMCs or T cells enriched from blood (not recorded which). The chain is built from TRBV7-9 and TRBJ1-1, with 7 positions matching TRBD1. The TCR comes from a woman younger than 45 who had recovered from COVID-19. The CDR3 loop reads CASSERQGYTEAFF. CDR3 sequence (DNA): TGTGCCAGCAGCGAGAGACAGGGCTACACTGAAGCTTTCTTT.